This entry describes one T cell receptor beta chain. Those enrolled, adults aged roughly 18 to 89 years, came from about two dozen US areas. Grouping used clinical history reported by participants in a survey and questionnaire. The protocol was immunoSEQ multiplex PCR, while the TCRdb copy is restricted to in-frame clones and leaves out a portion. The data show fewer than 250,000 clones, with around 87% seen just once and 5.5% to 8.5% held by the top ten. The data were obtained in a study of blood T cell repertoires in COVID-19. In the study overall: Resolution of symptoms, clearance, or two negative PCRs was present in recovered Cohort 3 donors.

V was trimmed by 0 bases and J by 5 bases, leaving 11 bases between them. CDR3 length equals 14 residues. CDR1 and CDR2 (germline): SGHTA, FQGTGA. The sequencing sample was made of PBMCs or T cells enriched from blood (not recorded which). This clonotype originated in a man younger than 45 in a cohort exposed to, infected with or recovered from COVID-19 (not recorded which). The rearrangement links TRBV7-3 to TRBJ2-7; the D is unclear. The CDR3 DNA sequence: TGTGCCAGCAGCTTAACTGTGGCAGGCAACGAGCAGTACTTC. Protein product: CASSLTVAGNEQYF.